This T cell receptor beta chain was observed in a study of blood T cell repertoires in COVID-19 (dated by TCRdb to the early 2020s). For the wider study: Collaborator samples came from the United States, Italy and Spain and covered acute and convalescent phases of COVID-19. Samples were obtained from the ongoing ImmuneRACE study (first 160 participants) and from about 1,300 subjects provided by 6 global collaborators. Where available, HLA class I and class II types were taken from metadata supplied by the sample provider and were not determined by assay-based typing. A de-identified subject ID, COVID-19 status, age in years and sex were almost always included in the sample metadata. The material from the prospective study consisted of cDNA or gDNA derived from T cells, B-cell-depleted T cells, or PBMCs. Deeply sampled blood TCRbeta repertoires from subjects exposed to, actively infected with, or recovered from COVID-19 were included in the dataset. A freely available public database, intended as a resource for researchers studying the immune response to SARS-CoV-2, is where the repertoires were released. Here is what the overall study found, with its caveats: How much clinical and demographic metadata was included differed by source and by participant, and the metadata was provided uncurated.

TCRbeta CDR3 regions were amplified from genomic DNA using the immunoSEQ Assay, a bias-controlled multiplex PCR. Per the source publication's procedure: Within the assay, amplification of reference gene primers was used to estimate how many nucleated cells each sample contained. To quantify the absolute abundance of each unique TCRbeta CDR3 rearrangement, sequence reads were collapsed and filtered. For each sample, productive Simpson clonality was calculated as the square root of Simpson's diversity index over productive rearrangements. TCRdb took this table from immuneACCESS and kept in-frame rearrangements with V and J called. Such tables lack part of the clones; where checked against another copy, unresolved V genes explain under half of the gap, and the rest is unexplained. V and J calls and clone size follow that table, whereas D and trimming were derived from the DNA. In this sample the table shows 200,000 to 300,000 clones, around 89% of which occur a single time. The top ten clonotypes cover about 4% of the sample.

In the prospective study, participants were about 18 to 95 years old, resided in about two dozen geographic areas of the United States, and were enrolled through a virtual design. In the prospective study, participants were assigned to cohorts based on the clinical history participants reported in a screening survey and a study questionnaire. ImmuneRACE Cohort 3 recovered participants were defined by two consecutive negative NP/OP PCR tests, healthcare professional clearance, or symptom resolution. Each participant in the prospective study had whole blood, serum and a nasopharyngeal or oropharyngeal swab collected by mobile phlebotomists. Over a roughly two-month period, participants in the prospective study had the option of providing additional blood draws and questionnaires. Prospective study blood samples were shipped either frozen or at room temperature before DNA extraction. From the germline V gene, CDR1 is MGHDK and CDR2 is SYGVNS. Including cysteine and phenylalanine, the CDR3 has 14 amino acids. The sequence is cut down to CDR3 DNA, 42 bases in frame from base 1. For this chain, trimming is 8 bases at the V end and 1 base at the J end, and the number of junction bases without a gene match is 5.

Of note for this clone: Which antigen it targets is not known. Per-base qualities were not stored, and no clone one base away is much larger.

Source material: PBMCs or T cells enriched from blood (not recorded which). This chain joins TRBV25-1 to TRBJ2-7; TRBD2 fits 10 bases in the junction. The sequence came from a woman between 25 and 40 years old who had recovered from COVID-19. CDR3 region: CASRRTSGSYEQYF. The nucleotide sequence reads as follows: TGTGCCAGCCGAAGGACTAGCGGTTCCTACGAGCAGTACTTC.